The 17 T cell receptor beta chains given below trace back to one sample, sequenced in a study of regulatory T cells in long-lasting Graves disease. Time point here: persistent/refractory GD, antithyroid drugs over 5 years with positive TRAb. RNA extracted from PBMCs served as the sequencing template. Investigators prepared the TCR beta libraries by applying iRepertoire HTBI primers and Arm-PCR of CDR3 regions. Each CDR3 protein gets one entry after TCRdb re-called the multiplex PCR reads with MiXCR. The table records a few hundred thousand distinct CDR3 sequences, 23% of them present only once. The sample consisted of peripheral blood mononuclear cells (PBMCs), taken when the disease was refractory, from a patient treated with antithyroid drugs. These receptors were obtained from a female donor with Graves disease.

This clonotype was counted many times. The chain employs TRBV6-1 and TRBJ2-7; D is ambiguous. There are 16 residues in the CDR3. Trimming left V 6 bases short and J 3 bases short, with 21 bases between. The germline V gene encodes CDR1 MNHNS and CDR2 SASEGT. CDR3 amino acids: CASRDTWTGEFYEQYF. In nucleotides, the CDR3 is TGTGCCAGCAGGGATACCTGGACGGGCGAATTCTACGAGCAGTACTTC.

At least ten counts were recorded for this clonotype. The V and J genes are TRBV2 and TRBJ1-2; D possibly corresponds to TRBD1 (5 bases). In germline, CDR1 is SNHLY, CDR2 FYNNEI. The V end lost 9 bases, the J end lost 5 bases, and 13 bases lay between the germline ends. The CDR3 runs to 12 residues. The CDR3 DNA sequence: TGTGCCAGAGATCAGGGAGGGTATGGCTACACCTTC. Protein sequence: CARDQGGYGYTF.

The sample holds a few counts of this clonotype. The chain joins TRBV5-6 to TRBJ2-4; 11 bases agree with TRBD2. The germline CDR1 and CDR2 sequences are SGHDT and YYEEEE. The CDR3 extends over 17 amino acids. V trimming: 0 bases; J trimming: 7 bases; junction bases outside the gene matches: 9. CDR3 in amino acids: CASSLALTSGNGNIQYF. Here the CDR3 DNA reads TGTGCCAGCAGCTTGGCCCTGACTAGCGGGAACGGGAACATTCAGTACTTC. Complete variable domain (other parts from reference TRBV5-6 and TRBJ2-4): DAGVTQSPTHLIKTRGQQVTLRCSPKSGHDTVSWYQQALGQGPQFIFQYYEEEERQRGNFPDRFSGHQFPNYSSELNVNALLLGDSALYLCASSLALTSGNGNIQYFGAGTRLSVL.

This clonotype was found a few times. The chain links TRBV9 to TRBJ2-5; D is unresolved. This CDR3 comprises 13 residues. V lost 6 bases and J 3 bases, leaving 12 bases between the germline ends. The V gene's germline CDR1 is SGDLS and CDR2 YYNGEE. This CDR3 is CASNIGGKETQYF. In DNA, the CDR3 is TGTGCCAGCAACATCGGCGGAAAAGAGACCCAGTACTTC.

This clonotype has just a few counts. The chain links TRBV28 to TRBJ2-5, with 7 bases fitting TRBD1. The V gene's germline CDR1 is MDHEN and CDR2 SYDVKM. The CDR3 is 17 amino acids. V lost 6 bases and J lost 1; bases outside the gene matches: 14. CDR3 amino acids: CASSLTHPRDSQETQYF. CDR3 nucleotides: TGTGCCAGCAGCCTTACACACCCCAGGGACAGCCAAGAGACCCAGTACTTC. Combining the CDR3 with reference TRBV28 and TRBJ2-5 gives the whole variable domain DVKVTQSSRYLVKRTGEKVFLECVQDMDHENMFWYRQDPGLGLRLIYFSYDVKMKEKGDIPEGYSVSREKKERFSLILESASTNQTSMYLCASSLTHPRDSQETQYFGPGTRLLVL.

This clonotype has only a few counts. The chain is built from TRBV3-1 and TRBJ2-7; possible D gene TRBD2, 5 bases. The CDR3 spans 16 residues. Per germline, CDR1 LGHDT and CDR2 YNNKEL (reference sequence). V was cut by 0 bases and J by 6 bases, with 18 bases left in between. This CDR3 reads CASSQDRGASGIEQYF. CDR3 nucleotide sequence: TGTGCCAGCAGCCAAGATCGGGGAGCAAGCGGCATCGAGCAGTACTTC.

The chain links TRBV29-1 to TRBJ1-3; D might be TRBD1 (5 bases). Germline V gene data show CDR1 as SQVTM and CDR2 as ANQGSEA. The CDR3 covers 14 residues. The V end lost 4 bases, the J end lost 0 bases, and 10 bases lay between the germline ends. The CDR3 nucleotides read TGCAGCGTTGGGGGCAGCAGCTCTGGAAACACCATATATTTT. Protein product: CSVGGSSSGNTIYF.

This clonotype appeared many times. The genes are TRBV24-1 and TRBJ2-1; 14 nucleotides align to TRBD2. Per the germline V gene, CDR1 is KGHDR and CDR2 is SFDVKD. The CDR3 contains 16 residues. V dropped 5 bases and J dropped 6; count of bases not matched to a gene: 5. The CDR3 DNA reads TGTGCCACCAGTGTCTCAGGGACTAGCGGGGGCAATGAGCAGTTCTTC. Translation: CATSVSGTSGGNEQFF.

This clonotype was observed many times. The V call is TRBV20-1, the J call TRBJ1-2, with D possibly being TRBD1 (5 bases). The V and J ends lost 2 bases and 4 bases respectively, with 11 bases between them. The CDR3 spans 13 residues. Germline CDR1 is DFQATT and CDR2 is SNEGSKA (reference sequence). CDR3 DNA: TGCAGTGCTAGACAAGGGGTTGGCTATGGCTACACCTTC. Its protein is CSARQGVGYGYTF.

The CDR3 nucleotides are TGTGCCAGCAGCTTTAGCGGGAGTGGGGGGGAGCTGTTTTTT. This codes for CASSFSGSGGELFF. V usage is TRBV7-8 and J usage is TRBJ2-2, with TRBD2 matching over 9 bases. V was clipped by 3 bases and J by 8 bases; unmatched bases: 4. Germline V gene data show CDR1 as SGHVS and CDR2 as FQNEAQ. CDR3 length: 14 amino acids.

The chain is built from TRBV29-1 and TRBJ2-4; D unclear. The germline V and J ends were trimmed by 4 bases and 3 bases, with 16 bases remaining between them. The germline CDR1 and CDR2 sequences are SQVTM and ANQGSEA. The CDR3 consists of 15 residues. The CDR3 here is CSVVGSQENKNIQYF. CDR3 nucleotides: TGCAGCGTTGTTGGTTCTCAGGAGAACAAAAACATTCAGTACTTC.

Comments on this clonotype: With a much larger clone just one base away, this may be a read error. This chain connects TRBV10-3 to TRBJ1-1; D gene ambiguous. CDR1 and CDR2 (germline): ENHRY, SYGVKD. V lost 4 bases and J lost 1, with 4 bases in between. The CDR3 totals 12 residues. CDR3 loop: CAISGTNTEAFF. CDR3 DNA: TGTGCCATCAGTGGAACGAACACTGAAGCTTTCTTT.

In this sample, this clonotype turned up many times. The V call is TRBV12-3 or TRBV12-4, the J call TRBJ1-5; D is perhaps TRBD1 (6 bases). The CDR3 length is 12 residues. The V end lost 7 bases, the J end lost 7 bases, and 11 bases lay between the germline ends. CDR3 nucleotides: TGTGCCAGCATGGAGGGGGACCAGCCCCAGCATTTT. Translating it yields CASMEGDQPQHF.

This clonotype was seen a few times. The rearrangement links TRBV5-8 to TRBJ1-2, with 8 bases lining up with TRBD1. J lost 5 bases, V lost 4 bases, and 10 bases had no gene match. The CDR3 has 15 amino acids. CDR1 and CDR2 (germline): SGHTS, YDEGEE. The CDR3 bases are TGTGCCAGCAGCCCGGGCAGGGGGCCAGATTATGGCTACACCTTC. This translates into CASSPGRGPDYGYTF.

Comments on this clonotype: A much larger clone lies a single base off, so this may be a read error. This chain joins TRBV7-2 and TRBJ1-2; possibly TRBD1 for D (5 bases). The CDR3 consists of 14 residues. Germline V lookup: CDR1 SGHTA, CDR2 FQGNSA. CDR3 amino acids: CASSLIGDGYGFTF. CDR3 bases: TGTGCCAGCAGCTTAATAGGGGATGGCTATGGCTTCACCTTC.

This clonotype showed up just a few times. This chain joins TRBV5-1 and TRBJ1-1; unclear D gene. The CDR3 runs 15 residues. Between the trimmed V and J ends, which lost 0 bases and 0 bases, there was a span of 9 bases. Germline CDR1 SGHRS, CDR2 YFSETQ. In DNA form, the CDR3 reads TGCGCCAGCAGCTTGGTAGCGGACTTGAACACTGAAGCTTTCTTT. Residues: CASSLVADLNTEAFF. The full variable domain, with the rest looked up from reference TRBV5-1 and TRBJ1-1, is KAGVTQTPRYLIKTRGQQVTLSCSPISGHRSVSWYQQTPGQGLQFLFEYFSETQRNKGNFPGRFSGRQFSNSRSEMNVSTLELGDSALYLCASSLVADLNTEAFFGQGTRLTVV.

On this clonotype itself: Given a far larger clone just one base away, this is likely a sequencing read error. The rearrangement joins TRBV27 to TRBJ1-2; 9 nucleotides match TRBD1. The CDR3 length is 15 residues. CDR1 is MNHEY and CDR2 is SMNVEV in the germline V gene (reference sequence). CDR3 protein: CASSEQGARSYSYTF. The CDR3 coding sequence is TGTGCCAGCAGTGAACAGGGGGCGCGGAGCTATAGCTACACCTTC.